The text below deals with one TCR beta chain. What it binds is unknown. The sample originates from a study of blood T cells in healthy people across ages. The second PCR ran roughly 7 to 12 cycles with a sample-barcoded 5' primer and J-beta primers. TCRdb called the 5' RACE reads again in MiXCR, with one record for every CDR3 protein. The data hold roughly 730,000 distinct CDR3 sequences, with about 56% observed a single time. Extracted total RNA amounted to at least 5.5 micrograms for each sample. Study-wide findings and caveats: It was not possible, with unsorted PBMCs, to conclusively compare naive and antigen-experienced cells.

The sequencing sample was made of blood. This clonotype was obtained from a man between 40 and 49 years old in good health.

CDR3 in amino acids: CASTSSGGFNEQFF. The CDR3 DNA follows: TGTGCCAGCACTTCTAGCGGGGGTTTCAATGAGCAGTTCTTC. The V gene is TRBV28, the J gene TRBJ2-1, with TRBD2 matching over 10 bases. J was trimmed by 6 bases and V by 7 bases; bases with no gene match: 6. Germline V gives CDR1 MDHEN, CDR2 SYDVKM. This CDR3 is 14 amino acids long. The variable domain in full, completed from reference TRBV28 and TRBJ2-1, reads DVKVTQSSRYLVKRTGEKVFLECVQDMDHENMFWYRQDPGLGLRLIYFSYDVKMKEKGDIPEGYSVSREKKERFSLILESASTNQTSMYLCASTSSGGFNEQFFGPGTRLTVL.